What follows are 19 T cell receptor beta chains derived from one specimen sequenced in a study of glioma-infiltrating T cells after dendritic cell vaccination. Assay used: immunoSEQ multiplex PCR; TCRdb lists only in-frame clones, some missing. The sample carries 9,500 to 13,000 clones, roughly four fifths recorded once. As for time point: after dendritic cell vaccination, including at tumor progression/relapse. The source was blood, collected after dendritic cell vaccination. The receptors come from a human donor with glioblastoma.

This sequence joins TRBV30 and TRBJ2-1, with 9 bases matching TRBD2. Germline CDR1 reads GTSNPN; CDR2 reads SVGIG (reference sequence). This CDR3 comprises 15 residues. V dropped 7 bases and J dropped 6; count of bases not matched to a gene: 13. The CDR3 is CALRRLAGSSNEQFF. Here the CDR3 DNA reads TGTGCCTTGAGGCGGCTAGCGGGGTCCAGCAATGAGCAGTTCTTC.

This clone was found once. The chain couples TRBV6-1 to TRBJ2-7; D is perhaps TRBD2 (5 bases). The germline gives CDR1 MNHNS, CDR2 SASEGT. The V gene lost 11 bases and the J gene lost 1 base, with 15 bases spanning the gap. The length of the CDR3 is 13 residues. The CDR3 DNA follows: TGTGCCGTTCAGTCGGACTGGTCCTACGAGCAGTACTTC. Residues: CAVQSDWSYEQYF.

V is TRBV19 and J is TRBJ2-6; D perhaps matches TRBD2 (6 bases). Germline loops: CDR1 LNHDA, CDR2 SQIVND (reference sequence). Trimming shortened V by 5 bases and J by 4 bases, and 12 bases separated the two germline ends. The CDR3 consists of 15 residues. CDR3 nucleotide sequence: TGTGCCAGTAGTCTGGAGGGGTCCGGGGCCAACGTCCTGACTTTC. Its translation is CASSLEGSGANVLTF.

The chain combines TRBV19 with TRBJ2-1; 7 positions agree with TRBD2. Germline V gene lookup returns CDR1 LNHDA and CDR2 SQIVND (reference sequence). J lost 5 bases, V lost 10 bases, and 11 bases had no gene match. This CDR3 is 14 amino acids long. DNA of the CDR3: TGTGCCACTTTAGCCTGGGAGGGAAACAATGAGCAGTTCTTC. Its translation is CATLAWEGNNEQFF.

This clone has a handful of counts. The V call is TRBV6-5, the J call TRBJ2-7; 10 nucleotides align to TRBD2. The CDR3 is 15 residues long. With 5 bases clipped from V and 0 bases from J, the junction kept 4 bases outside the gene matches. CDR1 and CDR2 from the germline V gene are MNHEY and SVGAGI. CDR3 loop: CASSPGLADSYEQYF. DNA of the CDR3: TGTGCCAGCAGTCCAGGACTAGCGGACTCCTACGAGCAGTACTTC.

The chain joins TRBV27 to TRBJ1-1, with TRBD1 matching 7 bases. Germline V gene lookup returns CDR1 MNHEY and CDR2 SMNVEV (reference sequence). CDR3 length: 15 residues. The J segment lost 1 base and the V segment lost 4 bases, leaving 6 bases of the junction unmatched. The CDR3 loop reads CASSSRQGQNTEAFF. Written as DNA, the CDR3 is TGTGCCAGCAGTTCTAGACAGGGACAGAACACTGAAGCTTTCTTT.

The chain combines TRBV7-9 with TRBJ2-1, with D possibly matching TRBD2 (5 bases). The CDR3 covers 15 residues. The ends were cut back, 1 base at V and 5 bases at J, with 12 bases in the middle. CDR1 and CDR2 (germline): SEHNR, FQNEAQ (reference sequence). In nucleotides, the CDR3 is TGTGCCAGCAGCTTAGTACCTCGGCGGGACAATGAGCAGTTCTTC. It specifies CASSLVPRRDNEQFF.

V is TRBV9 and J is TRBJ2-1; the D gene is possibly TRBD1 (5 bases). Germline V gene sequence: CDR1 SGDLS, CDR2 YYNGEE. V shed 0 bases and J shed 0 bases, with 10 bases lying between them. The CDR3 is made up of 16 amino acids. CDR3 nucleotide sequence: TGTGCCAGCAGCGTAGGGGGCGAGATCTCCTACAATGAGCAGTTCTTC. This encodes CASSVGGEISYNEQFF.

The chain links TRBV4-2 to TRBJ2-5; possibly TRBD2 for D (6 bases). V was cut by 0 bases and J by 7 bases, with 12 bases left in between. Germline values: CDR1 LGHNA, CDR2 YNFKEQ. CDR3 length: 14 amino acids. The CDR3 spells CASSQDRGSGTQYF. CDR3 DNA sequence: TGTGCCAGCAGCCAAGATCGGGGGTCCGGGACCCAGTACTTC.

The rearrangement links TRBV7-2 to TRBJ2-7; the D gene is possibly TRBD1 (6 bases). V lost 1 base and J lost 2, with 9 bases in between. CDR3 size: 14 residues. CDR1 is SGHTA, CDR2 FQGNSA, per germline. DNA of the CDR3: TGTGCCAGCAGCTTAGAGGACAGAACCTACGAGCAGTACTTC. Amino acids: CASSLEDRTYEQYF.

V is TRBV12-5 and J is TRBJ2-3; no clear D gene. The CDR3 is made up of 13 amino acids. Germline values: CDR1 LGHNT, CDR2 FRNRAP. V shed 0 bases and J shed 11 bases, with 12 bases lying between them. CDR3 nucleotide sequence: TGTGCTAGTGGTTTGGTAGGAGCCCTCGGGCAGTATTTT. Protein sequence: CASGLVGALGQYF.

This chain connects TRBV19 to TRBJ1-1; D is undetermined. The CDR3 totals 15 residues. The germline CDR1 and CDR2 sequences are LNHDA and SQIVND (reference sequence). V lost 3 bases and J lost 4, with 15 bases in between. CDR3 protein: CASSMGGIFGTEAFF. CDR3 DNA: TGTGCCAGTAGTATGGGCGGGATCTTCGGCACTGAAGCTTTCTTT. The full variable domain, in which reference TRBV19 and TRBJ1-1 provide the parts outside the CDR3, is DGGITQSPKYLFRKEGQNVTLSCEQNLNHDAMYWYRQDPGQGLRLIYYSQIVNDFQKGDIAEGYSVSREKKESFPLTVTSAQKNPTAFYLCASSMGGIFGTEAFFGQGTRLTVV.

This chain links TRBV15 with TRBJ1-1; TRBD1 matches at 8 bases. Germline V gene sequence: CDR1 LNHNV, CDR2 YYDKDF (reference sequence). The CDR3 is 15 residues long. V shed 5 bases and J 0 bases; nucleotides not matched to a gene: 5. The CDR3 DNA sequence: TGTGCCACCAGCGGTCAGGGGGCCCTGAACACTGAAGCTTTCTTT. Amino acids: CATSGQGALNTEAFF.

The chain uses TRBV5-4 and TRBJ1-1; D might be TRBD1 (6 bases). The length of the CDR3 is 16 residues. From germline, CDR1 is SGHNT and CDR2 YYREEE (reference sequence). Deletions cut 3 bases from V and 6 bases from J, with 21 bases between. The CDR3 region is CASSSNSGVSASEAFF. The CDR3 nucleotides are TGTGCCAGCAGCTCAAACTCAGGGGTCTCCGCATCTGAAGCTTTCTTT.

In its sample, this clone was seen a few times. The V gene is TRBV7-3, the J gene TRBJ2-1; TRBD1 agrees at 10 bases. The CDR3 contains 15 residues. J was trimmed by 2 bases and V by 5 bases; bases with no gene match: 3. Germline assignment: CDR1 SGHTA and CDR2 FQGTGA. The CDR3 region is CASSPDRGAYNEQFF. In nucleotides, the CDR3 is TGTGCCAGCAGCCCGGACAGGGGGGCCTACAATGAGCAGTTCTTC.

This clone has a single count. The rearrangement links TRBV5-1 to TRBJ2-7; TRBD2 might be the D (7 bases). The germline gives CDR1 SGHRS, CDR2 YFSETQ. The V end lost 3 bases, the J end lost 2 bases, and 12 bases lay between the germline ends. The CDR3 sequence is 14 residues long. CDR3 bases: TGCGCCAGCAGCTGGGAGGGGGGGACCTACGAGCAGTACTTC. Protein: CASSWEGGTYEQYF.

The genes are TRBV29-1 and TRBJ2-7; 7 nucleotides line up with TRBD2. The CDR3 sequence is 11 residues long. Germline CDR1 reads SQVTM; CDR2 reads ANQGSEA. Losses at the gene ends were 2 bases for V and 5 bases for J; bases not matched to a gene: 0. Here the CDR3 reads CSVESGNEQYF. The CDR3 region has the DNA TGCAGCGTTGAAAGCGGGAACGAGCAGTACTTC.

The chain is built from TRBV2 and TRBJ1-2; 7 bases align to TRBD1. The CDR3 sequence is 13 residues long. Germline V CDR1 and CDR2: SNHLY, FYNNEI. The V and J ends lost 6 bases and 4 bases, in that order; junction bases with no gene match: 5. The CDR3 reads CASSADRLYGYTF. The CDR3 DNA sequence: TGTGCCAGCAGCGCGGACAGGCTCTATGGCTACACCTTC.

The chain recombines TRBV9 with TRBJ2-7; D is possibly TRBD2 (7 bases). Trimming stripped 7 bases from V and 4 bases from J, with 15 bases between. The CDR3 spans 13 residues. Germline lookup yields CDR1 SGDLS and CDR2 YYNGEE. The CDR3 DNA follows: TGTGCCAGCGGTGGGGGCGGGAGTTACGAGCAGTACTTC. It yields the protein CASGGGGSYEQYF.